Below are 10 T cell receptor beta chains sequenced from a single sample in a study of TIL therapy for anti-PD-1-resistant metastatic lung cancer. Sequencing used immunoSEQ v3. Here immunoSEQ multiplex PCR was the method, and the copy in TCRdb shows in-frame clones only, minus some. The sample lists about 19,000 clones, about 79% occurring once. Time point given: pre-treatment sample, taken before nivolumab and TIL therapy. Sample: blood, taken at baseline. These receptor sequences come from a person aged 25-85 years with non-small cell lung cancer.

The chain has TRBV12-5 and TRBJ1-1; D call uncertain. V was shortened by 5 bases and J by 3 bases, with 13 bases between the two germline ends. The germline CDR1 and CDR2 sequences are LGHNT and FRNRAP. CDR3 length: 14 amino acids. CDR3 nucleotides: TGTGCTAGTGGTCACACGGCCCTCGACACTGAAGCTTTCTTT. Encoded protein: CASGHTALDTEAFF.

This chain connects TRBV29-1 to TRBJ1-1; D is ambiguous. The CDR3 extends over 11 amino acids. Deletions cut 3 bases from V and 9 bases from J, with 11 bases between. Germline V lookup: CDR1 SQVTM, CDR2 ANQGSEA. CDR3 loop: CSVERTLKAFF. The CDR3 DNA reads TGCAGCGTTGAGAGGACGCTTAAAGCTTTCTTT.

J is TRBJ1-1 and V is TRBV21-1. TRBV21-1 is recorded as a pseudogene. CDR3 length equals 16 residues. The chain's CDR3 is CASSEQVATLRTEAFF. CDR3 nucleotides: TGTGCCAGCAGCGAACAAGTAGCTACACTTCGCACTGAAGCTTTCTTT.

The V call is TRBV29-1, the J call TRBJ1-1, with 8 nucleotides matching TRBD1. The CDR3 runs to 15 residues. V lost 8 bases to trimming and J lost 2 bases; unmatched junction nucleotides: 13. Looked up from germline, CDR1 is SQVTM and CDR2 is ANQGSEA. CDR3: CSTRQGATLNTEAFF. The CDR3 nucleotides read TGCAGCACCCGCCAGGGGGCGACCCTCAACACTGAAGCTTTCTTT.

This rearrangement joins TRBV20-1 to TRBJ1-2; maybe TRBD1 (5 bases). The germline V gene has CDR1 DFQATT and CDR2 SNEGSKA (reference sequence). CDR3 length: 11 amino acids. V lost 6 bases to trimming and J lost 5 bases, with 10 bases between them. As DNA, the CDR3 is TGCAGTGCCAGGGACTTTTATGGCTACACCTTC. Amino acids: CSARDFYGYTF.

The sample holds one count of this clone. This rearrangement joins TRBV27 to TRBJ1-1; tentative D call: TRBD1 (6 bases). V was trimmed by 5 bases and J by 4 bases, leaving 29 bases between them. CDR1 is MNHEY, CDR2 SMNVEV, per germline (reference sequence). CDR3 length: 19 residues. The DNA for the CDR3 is TGTGCCAGCAGTCACCGTGTATTCGGGGGCCAAAGGCCGGGCACTGAAGCTTTCTTT. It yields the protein CASSHRVFGGQRPGTEAFF.

In nucleotides, the CDR3 is TGTGCCAGCAGCTTAGGGGGACAGGGGCTAAATGAAAAACTGTTTTTT. It is translated as CASSLGGQGLNEKLFF. This chain uses TRBV7-9 with TRBJ1-4; 10 bases agree with TRBD1. CDR1 and CDR2 (germline): SEHNR, FQNEAQ (reference sequence). J lost 5 bases, V lost 1 base, and 4 bases had no gene match. There are 16 residues in the CDR3.

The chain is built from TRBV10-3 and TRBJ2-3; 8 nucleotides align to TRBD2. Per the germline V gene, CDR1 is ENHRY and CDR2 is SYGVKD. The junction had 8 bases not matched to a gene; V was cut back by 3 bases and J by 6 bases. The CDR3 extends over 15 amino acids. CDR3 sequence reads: CAISDTGGRMDTQYF. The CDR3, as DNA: TGTGCCATCAGTGATACGGGGGGGCGAATGGATACGCAGTATTTT.

The chain's CDR3 is CASSSTRWETQYF. DNA of the CDR3: TGTGCCAGCAGTTCGACTAGATGGGAGACCCAGTACTTC. The chain links TRBV12-3 or TRBV12-4 to TRBJ2-5; D might be TRBD2 (6 bases). CDR3 length: 13 residues. With 4 bases removed from V and 5 bases from J, the gap between germline ends came to 11 bases.

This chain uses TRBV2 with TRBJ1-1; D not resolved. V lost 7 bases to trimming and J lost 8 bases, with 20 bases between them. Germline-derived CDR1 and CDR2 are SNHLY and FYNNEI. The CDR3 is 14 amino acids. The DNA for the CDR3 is TGTGCCAGCACTAGAGATGCCGGGTCCGGAGAAGCTTTCTTT. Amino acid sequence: CASTRDAGSGEAFF.